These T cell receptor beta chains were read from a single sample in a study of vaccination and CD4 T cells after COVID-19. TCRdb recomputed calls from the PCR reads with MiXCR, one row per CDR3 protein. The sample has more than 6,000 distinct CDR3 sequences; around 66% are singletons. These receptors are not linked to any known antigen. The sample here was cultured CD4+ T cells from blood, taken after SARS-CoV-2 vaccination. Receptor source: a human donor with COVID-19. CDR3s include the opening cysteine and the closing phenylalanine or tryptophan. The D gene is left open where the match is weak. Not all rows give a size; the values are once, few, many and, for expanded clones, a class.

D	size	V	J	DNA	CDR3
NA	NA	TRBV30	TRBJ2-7	TGTGCCTGGAGTCCCTGGCGGCGGGGACACTACGAGCAGTACTTC	CAWSPWRRGHYEQYF
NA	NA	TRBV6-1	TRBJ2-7	TGTGCCAGCACCCGAAGGGGGTTCCACGAGCAGTACTTC	CASTRRGFHEQYF
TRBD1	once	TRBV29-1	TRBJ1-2	TGCAGCGTGGGACAGCCTGTAGGCTACACCTTC	CSVGQPVGYTF
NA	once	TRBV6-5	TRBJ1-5	TGTGCCAGCAGTTACTCGGGACGCCAAAGCAATCAGCCCCAGCATTTT	CASSYSGRQSNQPQHF
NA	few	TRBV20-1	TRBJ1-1	TGCAGTGCCAGTCTCCAGCCCACTGAAGCTTTCTTT	CSASLQPTEAFF
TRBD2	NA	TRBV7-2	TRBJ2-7	TGTGCCAGCAGCTTCAGTCAGGATACTAGCGGGGGGGCCTACGAGCAGTACTTC	CASSFSQDTSGGAYEQYF
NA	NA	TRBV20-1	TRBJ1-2	TGCAGTGTCGAGCAGGGCGAACACTATGGCTACACCTTC	CSVEQGEHYGYTF
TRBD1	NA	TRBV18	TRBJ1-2	TGTGCCAGCTCACCTACCGGGACAGGGGATGGTGGCTACACCTTC	CASSPTGTGDGGYTF
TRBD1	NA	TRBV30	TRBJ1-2	TGTGCCTGGGGACGCGAGACAGGGGCATATGGCTACACCTTC	CAWGRETGAYGYTF
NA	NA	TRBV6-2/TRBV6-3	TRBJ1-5	TGTGCCAGCAGTTACTTGAACGGGTTGGGCCAGCCCCAGCATTTT	CASSYLNGLGQPQHF
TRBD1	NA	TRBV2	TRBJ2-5	TGTGCCAGCAGTCCCGGGACAGGGGTAGAGACCCAGTACTTC	CASSPGTGVETQYF
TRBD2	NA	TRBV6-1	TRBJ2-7	TGTGCCAGCAGTGAACCTTTTCTAGCGGGGGGTACCTACGAGCAGTACTTC	CASSEPFLAGGTYEQYF
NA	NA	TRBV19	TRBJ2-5	TGTGCCAGTAGTAGTCACGGGGGCGGTGAGACCCAGTACTTC	CASSSHGGGETQYF
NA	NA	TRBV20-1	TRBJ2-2	TGCGGAAGTAGGGGGGGCCAAAACACCGGGGAGCTGTTTTTT	CGSRGGQNTGELFF
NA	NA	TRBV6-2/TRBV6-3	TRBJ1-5	TGTGCCAGCCACCGGACAGATAGCAATCAGCCCCAGCATTTT	CASHRTDSNQPQHF
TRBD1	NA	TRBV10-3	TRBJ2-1	TGTGCCATCAGATTGGACAGGGCTTATGAGCAGTTCTTC	CAIRLDRAYEQFF
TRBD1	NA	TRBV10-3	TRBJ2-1	TGTGCCACCCACATACCGACAGGGGGCGTGAATGAGCAGTTCTTC	CATHIPTGGVNEQFF
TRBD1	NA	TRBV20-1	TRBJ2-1	TGCAGTGCTCCTCGCCGGGACAGGGGGCTTGATGAGCAGTTCTTC	CSAPRRDRGLDEQFF
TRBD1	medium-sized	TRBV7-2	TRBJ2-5	TGTGCCAGCAGCTCCCGACAGGGTCTGGAGACCCAGTACTTC	CASSSRQGLETQYF
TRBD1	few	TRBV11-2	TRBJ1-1	TGTGCCAGCACCCTCCAGGGGGCCAGCACTGAAGCTTTCTTT	CASTLQGASTEAFF
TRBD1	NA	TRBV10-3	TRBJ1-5	TGTGCCATCAGGACGGACAGGGAGCCCGCTCAGCCCCAGCATTTT	CAIRTDREPAQPQHF
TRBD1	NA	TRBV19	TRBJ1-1	TGTGCCAGTAGTTCGACAGGGGACACTGAAGCTTTCTTT	CASSSTGDTEAFF
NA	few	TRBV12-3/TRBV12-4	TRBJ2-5	TGTGCCACTGGCACGGGTCCGGGGACCCAGTACTTC	CATGTGPGTQYF
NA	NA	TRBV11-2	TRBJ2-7	TGTGCCAGCAGCTACCTTTACGAGCAGTACTTC	CASSYLYEQYF
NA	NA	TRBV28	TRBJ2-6	TGTGCCAGCAGTTTACCAGCGTCCGGGGCCAACGTCCTGACTTTC	CASSLPASGANVLTF
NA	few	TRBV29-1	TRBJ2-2	TGCAGCGTGGGTCAGGGTGTGACCGGGGAGCTGTTTTTT	CSVGQGVTGELFF
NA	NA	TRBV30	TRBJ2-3	TGTGCCTGGGGGGGTGGCACAGATACGCAGTATTTT	CAWGGGTDTQYF
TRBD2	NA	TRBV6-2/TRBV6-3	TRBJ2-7	TGTGCCAGCAGCCGGGGGGGAAACGAGCAGTACTTC	CASSRGGNEQYF
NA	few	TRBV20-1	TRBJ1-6	TGCAGTGCTAGGTCACAGGCTGATAATTCACCCCTCCACTTT	CSARSQADNSPLHF
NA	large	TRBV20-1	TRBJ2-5	TGCAGTGCCAGTCGTGTCGGGGGCTTTTCGGGAGAGACCCAGTACTTC	CSASRVGGFSGETQYF
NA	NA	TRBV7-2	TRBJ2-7	TGTGCCAGCACCGTAACCCGGGGGGCCGGGGAGCAGTACTTC	CASTVTRGAGEQYF
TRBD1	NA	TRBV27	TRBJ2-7	TGTGCCAGCAGTCTCGCCGGGACAGGACCCTACGAGCAGTACTTC	CASSLAGTGPYEQYF
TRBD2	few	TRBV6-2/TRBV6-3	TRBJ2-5	TGTGCCAGCAGTCTAGCGGGGATAGAAGAGACCCAGTACTTC	CASSLAGIEETQYF
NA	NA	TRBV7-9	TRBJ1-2	TGTGCCAGCAGCTTCCCTGGACAGTCGGTTGGCTACACCTTC	CASSFPGQSVGYTF
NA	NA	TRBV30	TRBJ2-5	TGTGCCTGGAGGGAGGGGGGGCTGAAAGGGACCCAGTACTTC	CAWREGGLKGTQYF
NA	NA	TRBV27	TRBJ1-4	TGTGCCAGCAGTGATCGACATACGCGTGGAAAACTGTTTTTT	CASSDRHTRGKLFF
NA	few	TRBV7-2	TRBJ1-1	TGTGCCAGCAGCACCGACAGTAGAACTGAAGCTTTCTTT	CASSTDSRTEAFF
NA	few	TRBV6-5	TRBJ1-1	TGTGCCAGCAGTTACTCGAGCACTGAAGCTTTCTTT	CASSYSSTEAFF
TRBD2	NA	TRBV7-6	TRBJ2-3	TGTGCCAGCAGCTTAGGGGCTAGCGGGGGGGCCACAGATACGCAGTATTTT	CASSLGASGGATDTQYF
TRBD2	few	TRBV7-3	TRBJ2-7	TGTGCCAGCAGCAGGGGCGGGGGGATTAGCTCCTACGAGCAGTACTTC	CASSRGGGISSYEQYF
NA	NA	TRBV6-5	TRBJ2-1	TGTGCCAGCAGTTACGTTCGCCTAGCAATTCCGGATGAGCAGTTCTTC	CASSYVRLAIPDEQFF
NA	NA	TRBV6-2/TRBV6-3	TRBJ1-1	TGTGCCAGCAGTTACGGAGGGAAACTACAGGCAACAGCTTTCTTT	CASSYGGKLQATAFF
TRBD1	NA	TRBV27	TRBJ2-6	TGTGCCAGCAGTTTAGCCGCGACAGGGAGCTCTGGGGCCAACGTCCTGACTTTC	CASSLAATGSSGANVLTF
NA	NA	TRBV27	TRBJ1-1	TGTGCCAGCAAAGGGACGGGGGCCGTGAGCACTGAAGCTTTCTTT	CASKGTGAVSTEAFF
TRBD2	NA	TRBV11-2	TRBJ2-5	TGTGCCAGCAGCTCCCCCGGTAGCGGGGAGGAGACCCAGTACTTC	CASSSPGSGEETQYF
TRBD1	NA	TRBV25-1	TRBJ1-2	TGTGCCAGCAGTGACCCCGGACAGGGGAAACTTTCCTTC	CASSDPGQGKLSF
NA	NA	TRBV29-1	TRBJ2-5	TGCAGCGTTGCTACAGCCGGGGAGACCCAGTACTTC	CSVATAGETQYF
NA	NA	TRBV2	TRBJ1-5	TGTGCCAGCAGTGACATCAGCAATCAGCCCCAGCATTTT	CASSDISNQPQHF
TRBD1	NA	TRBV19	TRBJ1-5	TGTGCCAGTACCCTCATGGACAGGGGTACCAATCAGCCCCAGCATTTT	CASTLMDRGTNQPQHF
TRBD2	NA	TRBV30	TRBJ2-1	TGTGCCTGGGCTACCGGGACTAGCGGTGTCAATGAGCAGTTCTTC	CAWATGTSGVNEQFF
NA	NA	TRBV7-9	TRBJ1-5	TGTGCCAGCAGCCAGGACAGTCCTCATCAGCCCCAGCATTTT	CASSQDSPHQPQHF
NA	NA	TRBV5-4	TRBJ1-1	TGTGCCAGCAGCCCTATGGGGAACACTGAAGCTTTCTTT	CASSPMGNTEAFF
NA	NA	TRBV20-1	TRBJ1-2	TGCAGTGCTAGAGATGGGAGTCCGGATCCTGCTAACTATGGCTACACCTTC	CSARDGSPDPANYGYTF